This entry concerns a single T cell receptor (beta chain). Its antigen is not known. TCRdb keeps only in-frame clones here, not all; method: immunoSEQ multiplex PCR. The sample yields approximately 17,000 clones, approximately 96% seen once. The CDR3 totals 13 residues. V lost 7 bases and J lost 1, with 13 bases in between. CDR1 is GTSNPN and CDR2 is SVGIG in the germline V gene (reference sequence). These data belong to a study of monozygotic twins with cystic fibrosis. Study-wide points: In 13 of 16 pairs, V gene usage was closest to the co-twin's. Unrelated CF individuals shared fewer identical clonotypes than monozygotic CF twins.

The source material was blood. This receptor was obtained from a girl aged 2 to 9 with cystic fibrosis. V gene TRBV30 combines with J gene TRBJ1-1; D unclear. Here the CDR3 DNA reads TGTGCCTACCTCCCGCGGGCGAACACTGAAGCTTTCTTT. Its protein product is CAYLPRANTEAFF.